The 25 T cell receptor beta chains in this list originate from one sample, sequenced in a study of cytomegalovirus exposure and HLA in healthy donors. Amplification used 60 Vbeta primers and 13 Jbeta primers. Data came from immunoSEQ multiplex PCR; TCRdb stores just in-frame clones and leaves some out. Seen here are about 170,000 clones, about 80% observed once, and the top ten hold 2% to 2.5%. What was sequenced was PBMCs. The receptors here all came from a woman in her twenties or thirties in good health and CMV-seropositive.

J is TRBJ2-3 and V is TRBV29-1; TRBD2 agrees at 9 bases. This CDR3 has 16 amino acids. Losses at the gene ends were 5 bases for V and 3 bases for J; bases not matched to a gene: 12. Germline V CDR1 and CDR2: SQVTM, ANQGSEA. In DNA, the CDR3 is TGCAGCGTTCGCGGTCTAGCGGGACTACCAACAGATACGCAGTATTTT. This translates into CSVRGLAGLPTDTQYF.

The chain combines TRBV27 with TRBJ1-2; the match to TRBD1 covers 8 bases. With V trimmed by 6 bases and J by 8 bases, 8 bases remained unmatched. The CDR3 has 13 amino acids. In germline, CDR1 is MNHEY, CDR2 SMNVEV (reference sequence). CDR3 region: CASRTRDRGGYTF. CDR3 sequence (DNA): TGTGCCAGCAGGACCAGAGACAGGGGCGGCTACACCTTC.

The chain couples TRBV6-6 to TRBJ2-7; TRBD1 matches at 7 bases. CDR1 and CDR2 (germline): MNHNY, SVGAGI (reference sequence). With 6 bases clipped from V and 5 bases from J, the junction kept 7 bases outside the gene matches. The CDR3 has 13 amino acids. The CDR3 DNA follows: TGTGCCAGCAGCCCACAGGGGATTGACGAGCAGTACTTC. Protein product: CASSPQGIDEQYF.

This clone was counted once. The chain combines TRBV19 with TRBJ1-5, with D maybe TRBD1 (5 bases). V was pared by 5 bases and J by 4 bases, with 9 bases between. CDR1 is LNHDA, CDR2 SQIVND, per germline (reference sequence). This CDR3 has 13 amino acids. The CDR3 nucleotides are TGTGCCAGTAGTCTACAGGTAAATCAGCCCCAGCATTTT. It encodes CASSLQVNQPQHF. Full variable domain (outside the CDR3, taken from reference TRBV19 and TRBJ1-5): DGGITQSPKYLFRKEGQNVTLSCEQNLNHDAMYWYRQDPGQGLRLIYYSQIVNDFQKGDIAEGYSVSREKKESFPLTVTSAQKNPTAFYLCASSLQVNQPQHFGDGTRLSIL.

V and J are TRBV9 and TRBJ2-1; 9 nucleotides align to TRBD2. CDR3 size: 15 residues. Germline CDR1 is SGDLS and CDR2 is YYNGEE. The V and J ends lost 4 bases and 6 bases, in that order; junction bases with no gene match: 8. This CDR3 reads CASSSGTSYGNEQFF. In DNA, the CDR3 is TGTGCCAGCAGCTCCGGGACTAGCTACGGCAATGAGCAGTTCTTC.

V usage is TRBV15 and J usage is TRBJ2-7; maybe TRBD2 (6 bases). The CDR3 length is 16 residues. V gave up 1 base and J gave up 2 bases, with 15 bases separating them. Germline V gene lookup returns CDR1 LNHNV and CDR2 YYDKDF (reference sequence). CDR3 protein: CATSRGRGWRPYEQYF. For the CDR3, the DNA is TGTGCCACCAGCAGAGGGCGGGGTTGGAGGCCCTACGAGCAGTACTTC.

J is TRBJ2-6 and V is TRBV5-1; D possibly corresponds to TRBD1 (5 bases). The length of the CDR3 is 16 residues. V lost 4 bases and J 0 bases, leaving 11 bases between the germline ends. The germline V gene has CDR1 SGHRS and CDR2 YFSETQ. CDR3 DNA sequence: TGCGCCAGCAGCCTGACAGTTGACTCTGGGGCCAACGTCCTGACTTTC. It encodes CASSLTVDSGANVLTF.

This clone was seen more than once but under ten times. The CDR3 coding sequence is TGTGCCAGCAGCTTAGGACAGACAGGGATCGAGCAGTACTTC. The encoded protein is CASSLGQTGIEQYF. The chain carries TRBV7-9 and TRBJ2-7; 7 bases map to TRBD1. V was clipped by 1 base and J by 6 bases; unmatched bases: 6. The CDR3 is 14 residues long. Germline V gene lookup returns CDR1 SEHNR and CDR2 FQNEAQ (reference sequence).

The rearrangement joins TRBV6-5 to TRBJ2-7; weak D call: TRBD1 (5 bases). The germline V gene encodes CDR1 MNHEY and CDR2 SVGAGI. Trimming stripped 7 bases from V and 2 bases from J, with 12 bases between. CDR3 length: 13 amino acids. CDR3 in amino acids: CASTRQYPYEQYF. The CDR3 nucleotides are TGTGCCAGCACCAGACAGTACCCCTACGAGCAGTACTTC.

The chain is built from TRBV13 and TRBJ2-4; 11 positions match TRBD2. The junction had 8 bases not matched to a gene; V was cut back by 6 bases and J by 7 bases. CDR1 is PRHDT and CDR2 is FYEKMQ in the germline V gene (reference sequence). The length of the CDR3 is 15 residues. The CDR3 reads CASRTATSGVNIQYF. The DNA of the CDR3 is TGTGCCAGCAGAACCGCGACTAGCGGGGTGAACATTCAGTACTTC.

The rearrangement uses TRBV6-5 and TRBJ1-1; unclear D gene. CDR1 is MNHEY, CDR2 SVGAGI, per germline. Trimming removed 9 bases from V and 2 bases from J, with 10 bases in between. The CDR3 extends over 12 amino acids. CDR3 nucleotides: TGTGCCAGTAGGACGGGAAACACTGAAGCTTTCTTT. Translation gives CASRTGNTEAFF.

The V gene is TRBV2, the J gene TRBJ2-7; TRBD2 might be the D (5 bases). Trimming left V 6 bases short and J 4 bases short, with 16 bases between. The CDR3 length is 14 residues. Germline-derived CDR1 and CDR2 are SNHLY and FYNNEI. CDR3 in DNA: TGTGCCAGCAGCTCTAGCTCTCCCCTTTACGAGCAGTACTTC. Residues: CASSSSSPLYEQYF.

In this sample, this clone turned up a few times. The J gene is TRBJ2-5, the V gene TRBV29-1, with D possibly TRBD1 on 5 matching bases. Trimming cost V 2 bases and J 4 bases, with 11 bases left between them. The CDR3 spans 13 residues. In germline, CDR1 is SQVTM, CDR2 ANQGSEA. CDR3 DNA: TGCAGCGTTGAAAGCTCAGGGTTAGAGACCCAGTACTTC. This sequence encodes CSVESSGLETQYF.

In nucleotides, the CDR3 is TGCGCCAGCAGCCAAGATTCGCTAGCGGGGGCCTACGAGCAGTACTTC. This gives the protein CASSQDSLAGAYEQYF. This chain links TRBV4-3 with TRBJ2-7; TRBD2 matches at 10 bases. With 0 bases clipped from V and 2 bases from J, the junction kept 4 bases outside the gene matches. CDR1 is LGHNA and CDR2 is YSLEER in the germline V gene. The CDR3 consists of 16 residues.

The CDR3 reads CASSFGGGGTDTQYF. CDR3 bases: TGCGCCAGCAGCTTCGGGGGGGGAGGCACAGATACGCAGTATTTT. The chain is built from TRBV5-1 and TRBJ2-3; 8 nucleotides align to TRBD2. Germline CDR1 is SGHRS and CDR2 is YFSETQ. V dropped 2 bases and J dropped 1; count of bases not matched to a gene: 3. This CDR3 spans 15 amino acids.

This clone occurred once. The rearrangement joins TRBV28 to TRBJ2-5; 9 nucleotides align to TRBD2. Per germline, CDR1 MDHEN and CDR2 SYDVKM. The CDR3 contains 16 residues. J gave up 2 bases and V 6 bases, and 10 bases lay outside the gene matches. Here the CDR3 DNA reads TGTGCCAGCAGCTCCCAGCGGGGGGTCACACAAGAGACCCAGTACTTC. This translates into CASSSQRGVTQETQYF. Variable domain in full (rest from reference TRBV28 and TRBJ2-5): DVKVTQSSRYLVKRTGEKVFLECVQDMDHENMFWYRQDPGLGLRLIYFSYDVKMKEKGDIPEGYSVSREKKERFSLILESASTNQTSMYLCASSSQRGVTQETQYFGPGTRLLVL.

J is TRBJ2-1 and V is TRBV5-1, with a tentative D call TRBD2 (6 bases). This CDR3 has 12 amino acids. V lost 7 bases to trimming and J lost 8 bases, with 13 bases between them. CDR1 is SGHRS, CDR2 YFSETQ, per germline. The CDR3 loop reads CASGKWGDEQFF. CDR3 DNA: TGCGCCAGCGGCAAGTGGGGGGATGAGCAGTTCTTC.

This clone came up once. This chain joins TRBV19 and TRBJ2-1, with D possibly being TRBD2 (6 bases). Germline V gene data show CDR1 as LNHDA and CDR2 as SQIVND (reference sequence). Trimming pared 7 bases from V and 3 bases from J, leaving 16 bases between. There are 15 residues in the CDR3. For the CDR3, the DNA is TGTGCCAGTAATCTCGGGCTAGCGAACTACAATGAGCAGTTCTTC. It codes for CASNLGLANYNEQFF.

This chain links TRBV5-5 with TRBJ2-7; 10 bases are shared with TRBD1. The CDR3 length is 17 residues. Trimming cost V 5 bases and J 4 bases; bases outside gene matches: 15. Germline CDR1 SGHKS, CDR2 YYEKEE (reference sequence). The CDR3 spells CASRSYNRDRGPYEQYF. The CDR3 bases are TGTGCCAGCAGGTCCTACAACCGGGACAGGGGACCATACGAGCAGTACTTC.

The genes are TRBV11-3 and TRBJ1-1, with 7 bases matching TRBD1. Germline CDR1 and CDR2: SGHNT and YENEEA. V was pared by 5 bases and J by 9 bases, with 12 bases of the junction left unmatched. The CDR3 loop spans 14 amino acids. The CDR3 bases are TGTGCCAGCAGCCTAGGGGGCTCGACGAGACAAGCTTTCTTT. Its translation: CASSLGGSTRQAFF.

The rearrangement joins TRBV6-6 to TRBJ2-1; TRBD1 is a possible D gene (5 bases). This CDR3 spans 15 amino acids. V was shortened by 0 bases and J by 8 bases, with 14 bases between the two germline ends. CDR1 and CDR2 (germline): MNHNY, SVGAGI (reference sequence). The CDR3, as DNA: TGTGCCAGCAGTTACTCGACACCAGCAGGGTATGAGCAGTTCTTC. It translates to CASSYSTPAGYEQFF.

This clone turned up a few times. The CDR3 sequence is CASRRGLTDTQYF. DNA for the CDR3: TGTGCCAGCCGACGGGGACTCACAGATACGCAGTATTTT. This chain joins TRBV7-9 and TRBJ2-3; D might be TRBD2 (6 bases). The germline gives CDR1 SEHNR, CDR2 FQNEAQ (reference sequence). The CDR3 has 13 amino acids. Deletions cut 8 bases from V and 2 bases from J, with 11 bases between.

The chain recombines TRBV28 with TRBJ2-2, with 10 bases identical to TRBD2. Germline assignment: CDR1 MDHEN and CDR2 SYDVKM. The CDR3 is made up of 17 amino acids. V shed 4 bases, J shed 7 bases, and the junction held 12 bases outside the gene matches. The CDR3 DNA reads TGTGCCAGCAGTTCCACCTTCAGCGGGGGGGGCGTCGGGGAGCTGTTTTTT. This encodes CASSSTFSGGGVGELFF.

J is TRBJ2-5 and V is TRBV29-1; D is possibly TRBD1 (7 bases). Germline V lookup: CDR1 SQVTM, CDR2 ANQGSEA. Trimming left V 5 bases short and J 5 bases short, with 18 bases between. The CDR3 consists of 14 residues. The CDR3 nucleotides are TGCAGCGTTCTCAGAGGGGGCGGGATGGAGACCCAGTACTTC. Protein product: CSVLRGGGMETQYF.

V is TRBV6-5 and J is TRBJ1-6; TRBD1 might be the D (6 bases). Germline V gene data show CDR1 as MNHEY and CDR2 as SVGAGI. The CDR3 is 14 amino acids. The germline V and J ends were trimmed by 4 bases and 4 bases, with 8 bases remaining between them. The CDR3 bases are TGTGCCAGCAGTTTCCAGGGGTATAATTCACCCCTCCACTTT. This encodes CASSFQGYNSPLHF.